This TCR beta chain was sequenced during a study of blood T cells in healthy people across ages. A second PCR of roughly 7 to 11 cycles used a sample-barcoded 5' primer and a J-beta primer mix. Each TCR beta cDNA got a 12-nucleotide random molecular identifier. TCRdb re-called the 5' RACE reads with MiXCR, one entry per CDR3 protein. In the table there are fewer than 800,000 distinct CDR3 sequences, over 20% of which are singletons. This clonotype was seen more than once but under ten times. CDR1 is DFQATT, CDR2 SNEGSKA, per germline (reference sequence). This CDR3 region has 14 residues. V was clipped by 2 bases and J by 5 bases; unmatched bases: 5.

The TCR originated in a man in his 70s in good health. This chain uses TRBV20-1 with TRBJ2-3; TRBD1 matches 9 bases. Sequencing was performed on blood. CDR3 nucleotide sequence: TGCAGTGCTAGAACAGGGGGCGGAATAGATACGCAGTATTTT. It is translated as CSARTGGGIDTQYF.